Listed below are T cell receptor beta chains from one sample, sequenced in a study of blood T cell repertoires in COVID-19. TCRdb's table, derived via immunoSEQ multiplex PCR, lists solely in-frame clones and lacks some. Of tens of thousands of clones in the sample, approximately 83% are singletons; the top ten hold around 2.3%. The sample consisted of peripheral blood. These receptors came from an elderly man with active or convalescent COVID-19. Both conserved end residues are part of each CDR3. A D gene is named only where the DNA matches it firmly. The size of a clone is reported for some rows only, either as once, few or many, or as a class for expanded clones.

D	size	V	J	CDR3	DNA
-	-	TRBV28	TRBJ2-7	CASSLSGAVHEQYF	TGTGCCAGCAGTTTATCGGGAGCCGTCCACGAGCAGTACTTC
TRBD1	-	TRBV30	TRBJ2-7	CAWSPGTGVVYEQYF	TGTGCCTGGAGTCCAGGGACAGGGGTAGTGTACGAGCAGTACTTC
TRBD1	-	TRBV29-1	TRBJ2-2	CSVERPGQGGALRGTGELFF	TGCAGCGTTGAGAGACCGGGACAGGGGGGCGCACTCCGGGGTACCGGGGAGCTGTTTTTT
TRBD1	-	TRBV4-2	TRBJ2-2	CASSQGQGEAGELFF	TGTGCCAGCAGCCAAGGACAGGGGGAAGCCGGGGAGCTGTTTTTT
TRBD2	-	TRBV3-1/TRBV3-2	TRBJ2-7	CASSQRGSGSGEQYF	TGTGCCAGCAGCCAAAGGGGTAGCGGGAGTGGCGAGCAGTACTTC
TRBD1	-	TRBV7-2	TRBJ1-2	CASSQTRTGARYGYTF	TGTGCCAGCAGCCAAACCCGGACAGGGGCCCGCTATGGCTACACCTTC
-	few	TRBV2	TRBJ1-5	CASSEWGTRGDQPQHF	TGTGCCAGCAGTGAATGGGGGACACGGGGAGATCAGCCCCAGCATTTT
-	-	TRBV12-5	TRBJ2-1	CASGLHSNEQFF	TGTGCTAGTGGTTTACACAGTAATGAGCAGTTCTTC
TRBD2	-	TRBV27	TRBJ2-6	CASSTVGTTSSGANVLTF	TGTGCCAGCAGTACCGTCGGGACTACTAGCTCTGGGGCCAACGTCCTGACTTTC
TRBD2	-	TRBV6-5	TRBJ2-7	CASSSRTSGSYEQYF	TGTGCCAGCAGTTCTCGGACTAGCGGCTCCTACGAGCAGTACTTC
TRBD1	-	TRBV15	TRBJ1-2	CATSSPRDRGLGGYTF	TGTGCCACCAGCAGCCCCCGGGACAGGGGGTTAGGTGGCTACACCTTC
TRBD1	few	TRBV5-6	TRBJ1-2	CASSLGDRAAPEGYTF	TGTGCCAGCAGCTTGGGGGACAGGGCCGCACCGGAAGGCTACACCTTC
TRBD1	-	TRBV5-1	TRBJ2-3	CASSLQGRSTDTQYF	TGCGCCAGCAGCTTACAGGGGAGAAGCACAGATACGCAGTATTTT
-	-	TRBV28	TRBJ2-7	CASSFSKISYEQYF	TGTGCCAGCAGTTTCAGTAAAATTTCCTACGAGCAGTACTTC
-	-	TRBV13	TRBJ2-2	CASSLAALNTGELFF	TGTGCCAGCAGCTTAGCAGCGCTGAACACCGGGGAGCTGTTTTTT
-	-	TRBV6-2/TRBV6-3	TRBJ2-5	CASSPGTAGTQYF	TGTGCCAGCAGCCCCGGGACTGCCGGGACCCAGTACTTC
TRBD1	once	TRBV2	TRBJ2-2	CASSRQGARTGELFF	TGTGCCAGCAGCCGACAGGGGGCAAGGACCGGGGAGCTGTTTTTT
-	-	TRBV28	TRBJ1-6	CASSPVERYYNSPLHF	TGTGCCAGCAGCCCCGTCGAGCGGTACTATAATTCACCCCTCCACTTT